These 13 T cell receptor beta chains came from one sample sequenced in a study of blood T cell repertoires in COVID-19. Assay used: immunoSEQ multiplex PCR; TCRdb lists only in-frame clones, some missing. Among some 250,000 clones, 81% were seen once, and the ten largest hold approximately 7.5%. Material: peripheral blood. These receptor sequences come from a woman of 80 years or more with COVID-19, enrolled during active disease.

The J gene is TRBJ1-3, the V gene TRBV9; 7 bases line up with TRBD1. Germline V gene lookup returns CDR1 SGDLS and CDR2 YYNGEE. The CDR3 length is 15 residues. Unmatched junction bases numbered 6, after V lost 3 bases and J lost 3 bases. CDR3 in DNA: TGTGCCAGCAGCGCTCGACAGGGAGGTGGAAACACCATATATTTT. It codes for CASSARQGGGNTIYF.

The chain carries TRBV27 and TRBJ2-3, with D unclear. The germline V gene encodes CDR1 MNHEY and CDR2 SMNVEV (reference sequence). This CDR3 region has 15 residues. V dropped 3 bases and J dropped 0 bases, with 10 bases sitting between them. Here the CDR3 reads CASSFQATSTDTQYF. In nucleotides, the CDR3 is TGTGCCAGCAGTTTCCAGGCTACTAGCACAGATACGCAGTATTTT.

The chain recombines TRBV27 with TRBJ2-5; the match to TRBD1 covers 10 bases. The CDR3 is 13 residues long. Germline CDR1 and CDR2: MNHEY and SMNVEV (reference sequence). V gave up 5 bases and J gave up 5 bases; unmatched junction bases: 2. The CDR3 spells CASSRTGGETQYF. Here the CDR3 DNA reads TGTGCCAGCAGTCGGACAGGGGGTGAGACCCAGTACTTC.

V is TRBV5-1 and J is TRBJ1-4; D gene uncertain. Germline loops: CDR1 SGHRS, CDR2 YFSETQ. Trimming took off 4 bases at V and 0 bases at J, with 10 bases between the two ends. This CDR3 has 15 residues. This CDR3 is CASSPYSATNEKLFF. The CDR3 nucleotides read TGCGCCAGCAGCCCGTACAGTGCAACTAATGAAAAACTGTTTTTT.

V gene TRBV5-1 combines with J gene TRBJ1-4, with a possible D match to TRBD1 (6 bases). The CDR3 totals 14 residues. The V and J ends lost 3 bases and 8 bases respectively, with 14 bases between them. Germline CDR1 and CDR2: SGHRS and YFSETQ. CDR3 nucleotide sequence: TGCGCCAGCAGCTCCTCCTCAGGGGAGGAAAAACTGTTTTTT. It is translated as CASSSSSGEEKLFF.

The CDR3 region has the DNA TGTGCCAGCAGTTTCGGGAACAGGGCTCATCAGCCCCAGCATTTT. This translates into CASSFGNRAHQPQHF. This chain connects TRBV6-2 or TRBV6-3 to TRBJ1-5, with D tentatively TRBD1 (6 bases). Germline assignment: CDR1 MNHEY and CDR2 SVGEGT. Trimming stripped 4 bases from V and 5 bases from J, with 15 bases between. The length of the CDR3 is 15 residues.

J is TRBJ2-3 and V is TRBV11-2; D perhaps matches TRBD2 (5 bases). The V gene lost 4 bases and the J gene lost 3 bases, with 14 bases spanning the gap. This CDR3 is 15 amino acids long. Per the germline V gene, CDR1 is SGHAT and CDR2 is FQNNGV. The CDR3, as DNA: TGTGCCAGCAGCTCTAGGAGGATCGGGACAGATACGCAGTATTTT. Its translation: CASSSRRIGTDTQYF.

This sequence joins TRBV10-3 and TRBJ1-4; D remains unclear. This CDR3 has 14 amino acids. The V and J ends lost 0 bases and 4 bases respectively, with 6 bases between them. From germline, CDR1 is ENHRY and CDR2 SYGVKD. The CDR3 protein is CAISESQFNEKLFF. The CDR3 DNA sequence: TGTGCCATCAGTGAGTCTCAGTTTAATGAAAAACTGTTTTTT.

The chain carries TRBV5-1 and TRBJ2-1; 12 bases fit TRBD2. The CDR3 loop spans 16 amino acids. Per the germline V gene, CDR1 is SGHRS and CDR2 is YFSETQ. The junction had 7 bases not matched to a gene; V was cut back by 0 bases and J by 9 bases. DNA of the CDR3: TGCGCCAGCAGCTTGGAGGCTAGCGGGGGGGCCTTTGAGCAGTTCTTC. Amino acid sequence: CASSLEASGGAFEQFF.

This clone was seen just once. V is TRBV3-1 (or the pseudogene TRBV3-2) and J is TRBJ1-1, with D unresolved. Germline V gene data show CDR1 as LGHDT and CDR2 as YNNKEL (reference sequence). This CDR3 has 14 amino acids. With 0 bases removed from V and 7 bases from J, the gap between germline ends came to 12 bases. The CDR3 DNA sequence: TGTGCCAGCAGCCAAGACTTCGGAGGGATTGAAGCTTTCTTT. It translates to CASSQDFGGIEAFF.

V gene TRBV28 combines with J gene TRBJ2-4; D uncertain. The CDR3 extends over 15 amino acids. Germline V gene sequence: CDR1 MDHEN, CDR2 SYDVKM. Trimming left V 8 bases short and J 6 bases short, with 20 bases between. This CDR3 reads CASSLPELRGNIQYF. CDR3 in DNA: TGTGCCAGCTCGTTACCGGAACTCCGAGGAAACATTCAGTACTTC.

V and J are TRBV7-2 and TRBJ1-2; no firm D call. The CDR3 runs 14 residues. Trimming left V 7 bases short and J 0 bases short, with 12 bases between. Germline V gene lookup returns CDR1 SGHTA and CDR2 FQGNSA. CDR3 sequence reads: CASTRVEPNYGYTF. The CDR3 region has the DNA TGTGCCAGCACGCGGGTCGAGCCTAACTATGGCTACACCTTC.

The chain links TRBV9 to TRBJ2-1, with unresolved D. Germline V lookup: CDR1 SGDLS, CDR2 YYNGEE. Trimming cost V 4 bases and J 6 bases, with 8 bases left between them. This CDR3 region has 12 residues. The CDR3 loop reads CASSPRSNEQFF. The DNA for the CDR3 is TGTGCCAGCAGCCCTCGCAGCAATGAGCAGTTCTTC.